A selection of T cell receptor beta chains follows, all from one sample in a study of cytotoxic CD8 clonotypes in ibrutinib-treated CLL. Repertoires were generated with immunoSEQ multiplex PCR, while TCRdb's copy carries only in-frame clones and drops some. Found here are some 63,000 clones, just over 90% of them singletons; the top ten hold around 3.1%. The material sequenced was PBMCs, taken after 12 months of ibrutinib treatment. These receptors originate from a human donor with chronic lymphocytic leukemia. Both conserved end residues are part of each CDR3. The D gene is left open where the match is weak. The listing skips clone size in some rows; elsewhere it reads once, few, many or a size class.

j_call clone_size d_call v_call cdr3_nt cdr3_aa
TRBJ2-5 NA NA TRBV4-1 TGCGCCAGCAGCCGGCACCGGGACGTCGAGCTGCAGGCCCAGTACTTC CASSRHRDVELQAQYF
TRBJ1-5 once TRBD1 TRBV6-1 TGTGCCAGCAGTGAATTGAACAGGGGGCACAATCAGCCCCAGCATTTT CASSELNRGHNQPQHF
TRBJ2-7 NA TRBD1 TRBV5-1 TGCGCCAGCAGCCCGAGGGCCCGGGGACAGATGGTCCGAGGCTCCTACGAGCAGTACTTC CASSPRARGQMVRGSYEQYF
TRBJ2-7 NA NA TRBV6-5 TGTGCCAGCAGTTACCGGGTAGGGGGCGAGCAGTACTTC CASSYRVGGEQYF
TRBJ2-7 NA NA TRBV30 TGTGCCTGGAGTACCAACAGGGCGTACGAGCAGTACTTC CAWSTNRAYEQYF
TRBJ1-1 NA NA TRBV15 TGTGCCACCAGCAGACCGAAGAGCAAAATGAACACTGAAGCTTTCTTT CATSRPKSKMNTEAFF
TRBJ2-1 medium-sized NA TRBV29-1 TGCAGCCTAAGGGGGGGGACCTACAATGAGCAGTTCTTC CSLRGGTYNEQFF
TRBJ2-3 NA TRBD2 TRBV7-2 TGTGCCAGCAGCTTAGATAGCGGGATCACAGATACGCAGTATTTT CASSLDSGITDTQYF
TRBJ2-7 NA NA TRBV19 TGTGCCAGTAGGGGGAGGACCTACGAGCAGTACTTC CASRGRTYEQYF
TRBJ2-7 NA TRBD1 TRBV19 TGTGCCAGCAACGCAGGGGGAGAGCAGTACTTC CASNAGGEQYF
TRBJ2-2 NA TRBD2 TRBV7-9 TGTGCCAGCAGCTTATCAAGCGGGAGTGGCACCGGGGAGCTGTTTTTT CASSLSSGSGTGELFF
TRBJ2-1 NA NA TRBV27 TGTGCCAGCAGCCTAACCCCAGGGAGTCAAGGTGAGCAGTTCTTC CASSLTPGSQGEQFF
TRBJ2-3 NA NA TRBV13 TGTGCCAGCAGCTCCACGGTGGGTCCAGATACGCAGTATTTT CASSSTVGPDTQYF
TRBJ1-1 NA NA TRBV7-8 TGTGCCAGCAGCTTAGAGCAATGGTTTAGCGGCACTGAAGCTTTCTTT CASSLEQWFSGTEAFF
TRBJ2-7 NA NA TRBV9 TGTGCCAGCAGCGTAGTCGGCGACTCCTACGAGCAGTACTTC CASSVVGDSYEQYF
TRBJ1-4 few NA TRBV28 TGTGCCAGCAGTTCCCCCCGGGGGACGGGTGAAAAACTGTTTTTT CASSSPRGTGEKLFF
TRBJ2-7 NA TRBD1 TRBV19 TGTGCCAGTAGTCTCGGGGCCAGGGGGCTTGGAGGGCAGTACTTC CASSLGARGLGGQYF
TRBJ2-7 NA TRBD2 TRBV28 TGTGCCAGCAGTTCTCGACTAGCGGAACACATAGGTTACTCCTACGAGCAGTACTTC CASSSRLAEHIGYSYEQYF
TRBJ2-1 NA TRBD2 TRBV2 TGTGCCAGCAGTGTGAGGACTAGGTCCTACAATGAGCAGTTCTTC CASSVRTRSYNEQFF
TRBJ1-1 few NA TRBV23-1 TGCGCCAGCAACCCCTCGTGGGCCCACACTGAAGCTTTCTTT CASNPSWAHTEAFF
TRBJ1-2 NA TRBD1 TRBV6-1 TGTGCCAGCACCCAGGGGGCGCGGGCCTATGGCTACACCTTC CASTQGARAYGYTF
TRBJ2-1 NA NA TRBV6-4 TGTGCCAGCAGTGACTCGATCGGCTCGCTCTTCTCCTACAATGAGCAGTTCTTC CASSDSIGSLFSYNEQFF
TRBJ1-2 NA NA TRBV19 TGTGCCAGTAGTCTTTTGGGGGTCTATAACTATGGCTACACCTTC CASSLLGVYNYGYTF
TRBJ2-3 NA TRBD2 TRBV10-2 TGCGCCAGCAGGACGGGAGGGGTAGATACGCAGTATTTT CASRTGGVDTQYF
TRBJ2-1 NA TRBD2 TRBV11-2 TGTGCCAGCAGCTTCTTAGCGGGAGGGGCCTACAATGAGCAGTTCTTC CASSFLAGGAYNEQFF